A selection of T cell receptor beta chains follows, all from one sample in a study of human T cells and chemical hapten exposure. MiXCR was run by TCRdb on the RACE reads, yielding one entry per CDR3 protein. In the table there are around 80,000 distinct CDR3 sequences, 8.6% of which are singletons. The source material was whole blood. The source of these receptors is a male donor in good health. Some clones in this sample may be carry-over from other donors' samples. The conserved cysteine and the conserved F or W are not part of the CDR3 here.

v_call,cdr3_aa
TRBV30,AWSPPGWGTEAF
TRBV2,ASRDRDAGELF
TRBV19,ASRVGLAGADTQY
TRBV5-1,ASSLRVHEQF
TRBV14,ASSPWTSGSHEQY
TRBV10-3,ATSGDRAYEQY
TRBV20-1,SARGNKGQGPEETQY
TRBV18,ASSPTLAGGLATAETQY
TRBV20-1,SARPGQVSSYEQY
TRBV18,ASSPDRQETQY
TRBV21-1,ASSNIRMVGQSPYEQY
TRBV21-1,ASSMGVLAGNNEQF
TRBV11-2,ASSHSGASGITDTQY
TRBV12-3/TRBV12-4,ASSTPTGITYEQY
TRBV6-1,ASTLTGDSNQPQH
TRBV12-3/TRBV12-4,ASSFPGANEQY
TRBV25-1,ASSDSAGSTTTGELF
TRBV12-3/TRBV12-4,ASSLEGISNQPQH
TRBV6-6,ASSSKDRGGNNQPQH
TRBV20-1,RGRRGAEAF
TRBV12-3/TRBV12-4,ASTLGQGASYNSPLH
TRBV7-2,ASSRGAGDTDYGYT
TRBV5-1,ASRGTENEQF
TRBV6-6,ASSYNVGDSGNTIY
TRBV20-1,SARSGQGHSYNEQF
TRBV10-3,AISGDSGGPEQY